The 4 T cell receptor beta chains reported below all come from one sample, sequenced in a study of blood T cell repertoires in COVID-19. Using immunoSEQ multiplex PCR, the repertoire was profiled, and TCRdb retains in-frame clones only, with some absent. The table records a few hundred thousand clones, approximately 84% of them present only once. What was sequenced was PBMCs or T cells enriched from blood (not recorded which). These receptors were obtained from a woman aged 18-35 years who had recovered from COVID-19.

Only one count was recorded for this clone. CDR3 DNA sequence: TGTGCCAGCAGCCGCCTTACTAGCGGGATGGTCGGGGAGCTGTTTTTT. Encoded protein: CASSRLTSGMVGELFF. This sequence joins TRBV28 and TRBJ2-2; TRBD2 aligns across 10 bases. The CDR3 has 16 residues. The germline gives CDR1 MDHEN, CDR2 SYDVKM. The J segment lost 7 bases and the V segment lost 6 bases, leaving 11 bases of the junction unmatched.

The chain combines TRBV7-8 with TRBJ2-1; 7 positions agree with TRBD1. Per germline, CDR1 SGHVS and CDR2 FQNEAQ. The CDR3 runs 14 residues. V shed 7 bases and J 4 bases; nucleotides not matched to a gene: 7. The CDR3: CASTRQGLYNEQFF. CDR3 sequence (DNA): TGTGCCAGCACACGACAGGGCCTATACAATGAGCAGTTCTTC.

This sequence joins TRBV10-3 and TRBJ2-3; TRBD2 is a possible D gene (6 bases). In germline, CDR1 is ENHRY, CDR2 SYGVKD. Trimming removed 6 bases from V and 5 bases from J, with 15 bases in between. The CDR3 spans 14 residues. The chain's CDR3 is CAIRRGGGEDTQYF. The CDR3 region has the DNA TGTGCCATCAGACGGGGAGGAGGAGAAGATACGCAGTATTTT.

The genes are TRBV6-1 and TRBJ2-5, with TRBD1 as a possible D gene (5 bases). Germline CDR1 is MNHNS and CDR2 is SASEGT. Trimming removed 5 bases from V and 4 bases from J, with 20 bases in between. CDR3 size: 16 residues. CDR3 residues: CASSKGFSQGGETQYF. DNA for the CDR3: TGTGCCAGCAGTAAAGGGTTTTCGCAGGGCGGAGAGACCCAGTACTTC.